This entry features one TCR beta chain sequence. This sample is part of a study of OX40 agonist ivuxolimab in advanced cancers. Measured with immunoSEQ multiplex PCR; TCRdb has only the in-frame clones, and not every one. The sample yields about 110,000 clones, approximately 89% seen once. This specimen consisted of CD4+ or CD8+ T cells sorted from blood, obtained in a trial of the OX40 agonist ivuxolimab. This TCR came from an adult with an advanced solid tumor such as melanoma, head and neck, liver or kidney cancer.

The CDR3 is CASSSNRGKGAFF. The CDR3 nucleotides read TGTGCCAGCAGTTCTAACAGGGGTAAGGGAGCTTTCTTT. This chain joins TRBV6-5 and TRBJ1-1; 7 bases line up with TRBD1. Germline V gene sequence: CDR1 MNHEY, CDR2 SVGAGI. V was pared by 4 bases and J by 10 bases, with 9 bases of the junction left unmatched. The CDR3 runs 13 residues.